This TCR beta chain was documented in a study of CXCR3-negative and CXCR3-positive naive CD8 T cells. Points on this clonotype: Its antigen is not known.

CD45RO-CCR7+CD27+CD95- marked naive CD8+ T cells. Study-wide points: Researchers reported similar TRBV-TRBJ usage in naive CXCR3-negative and CXCR3-positive cells, though memory differed. CXCR3-positive naive cells carried more hydrophobic TRB CDR3s than CXCR3-negative ones. Most assays were run on fresh PBMCs (CXCR3 expression partially decreased after cryopreservation).

Libraries of TRB cDNA were made by 5' RACE and carried UMIs. Reprocessing the 5' RACE reads, TCRdb reports a single entry for every CDR3 protein and omits DNA. Its table lists about 120,000 distinct CDR3 sequences. Sequenced sample: naive CXCR3+ CD8+ T cells from blood. Indicated subset: CD45RO-CCR7+CD27+CD95- naive CD8+ T cells expressing CXCR3 (TNR3+). The sequence came from a human donor in good health. Some clones in this sample may be carry-over from other donors' samples.

The CDR3 is CASSQESGSLNEAFF. The chain recombines TRBV4-1 with TRBJ1-1; TCRdb outputs TRBD1, but without DNA this stays unchecked. The CDR3 is 15 residues long. Germline CDR1 MGHRA, CDR2 YSYEKL.